The 23 T cell receptor beta chains below all came from one sample that was sequenced in a study of T-cell memory formation after mild COVID-19. MiXCR, run by TCRdb on the 5' RACE reads, gives a single entry per CDR3 protein. The data show about 170,000 distinct CDR3 sequences, under 15% seen once. Sequenced: PBMCs or a T cell subset sorted from them (not recorded which). Receptor source: a man aged 18 to 29 who had mild COVID-19 (a few samples of this study predate the infection). Cell type and time point are not known.

This chain uses TRBV7-9 with TRBJ2-7; 7 bases align to TRBD2. CDR1 is SEHNR and CDR2 is FQNEAQ in the germline V gene (reference sequence). This CDR3 contains 14 residues. J lost 2 bases, V lost 5 bases, and 6 bases had no gene match. CDR3 sequence reads: CASSPQAGTYEQYF. CDR3 bases: TGTGCCAGCAGCCCACAAGCGGGGACCTACGAGCAGTACTTC.

This clonotype was picked up a small number of times. CDR3 sequence reads: CASSVALTGSPYQETQYF. In DNA form, the CDR3 reads TGTGCCAGCAGCGTAGCTCTTACGGGTTCCCCTTACCAAGAGACCCAGTACTTC. The chain couples TRBV9 to TRBJ2-5; D uncertain. CDR3 size: 18 residues. The germline CDR1 and CDR2 sequences are SGDLS and YYNGEE. V was shortened by 0 bases and J by 0 bases, with 18 bases between the two germline ends.

This clonotype has a count of ten or more. The rearrangement joins TRBV6-2 or TRBV6-3 to TRBJ1-2, with unresolved D. The CDR3 covers 10 residues. Looked up from germline, CDR1 is MNHEY and CDR2 is SVGEGT. The V end was cut by 8 bases, the J end by 3 bases, with 4 bases between. The CDR3 DNA reads TGTGCCAGCTCAGACTATGGCTACACCTTC. This sequence encodes CASSDYGYTF.

This clonotype was counted a few times. The chain links TRBV24-1 to TRBJ2-3; 7 bases are shared with TRBD2. The CDR3 spans 16 residues. The V gene's germline CDR1 is KGHDR and CDR2 SFDVKD. V trimming: 0 bases; J trimming: 0 bases; junction bases outside the gene matches: 2. The CDR3 sequence: CATSDLKRGSTDTQYF. CDR3 nucleotides: TGTGCCACCAGTGATTTGAAGCGGGGTAGCACAGATACGCAGTATTTT.

V gene TRBV5-6 combines with J gene TRBJ2-2, with 8 bases lining up with TRBD1. The germline V gene has CDR1 SGHDT and CDR2 YYEEEE. V lost 3 bases to trimming and J lost 6 bases; unmatched junction nucleotides: 7. The CDR3 has 15 amino acids. CDR3 DNA sequence: TGTGCCAGCAGCTCAGGGGGCCGGAAGGCCGGGGAGCTGTTTTTT. Amino acid sequence: CASSSGGRKAGELFF. Full variable domain (rest looked up from reference TRBV5-6 and TRBJ2-2): DAGVTQSPTHLIKTRGQQVTLRCSPKSGHDTVSWYQQALGQGPQFIFQYYEEEERQRGNFPDRFSGHQFPNYSSELNVNALLLGDSALYLCASSSGGRKAGELFFGEGSRLTVL.

This clonotype was detected only a few times. The V call is TRBV5-5, the J call TRBJ1-3; D is unresolved. This CDR3 has 16 amino acids. Germline values: CDR1 SGHKS, CDR2 YYEKEE (reference sequence). Trimming left V 0 bases short and J 3 bases short, with 13 bases between. CDR3 in DNA: TGTGCCAGCAGCTTGGCGGCGGAGAACTTTGGAAACACCATATATTTT. Translated, it gives CASSLAAENFGNTIYF.

This sequence joins TRBV7-9 and TRBJ1-4; the D gene is possibly TRBD1 (5 bases). The length of the CDR3 is 14 residues. Germline loops: CDR1 SEHNR, CDR2 FQNEAQ (reference sequence). V was trimmed by 4 bases and J by 6 bases, leaving 12 bases between them. In nucleotides, the CDR3 is TGTGCCAGCAGCTGGAGGGGCGGTGATGAAAAACTGTTTTTT. As protein: CASSWRGGDEKLFF.

This clonotype was observed a handful of times. The CDR3 protein is CASSVGRHETQYF. CDR3 DNA sequence: TGTGCCAGCAGCGTAGGAAGGCATGAGACCCAGTACTTC. The rearrangement joins TRBV9 to TRBJ2-5; D gene ambiguous. The CDR3 consists of 13 residues. The V end lost 0 bases, the J end lost 5 bases, and 8 bases lay between the germline ends. Per germline, CDR1 SGDLS and CDR2 YYNGEE. The full variable domain, completed using reference TRBV9 and TRBJ2-5, is DSGVTQTPKHLITATGQRVTLRCSPRSGDLSVYWYQQSLDQGLQFLIQYYNGEERAKGNILERFSAQQFPDLHSELNLSSLELGDSALYFCASSVGRHETQYFGPGTRLLVL.

This chain connects TRBV4-1 to TRBJ2-3; D is ambiguous. V was pared by 0 bases and J by 0 bases, with 10 bases between. The CDR3 is 16 amino acids. Germline lookup yields CDR1 MGHRA and CDR2 YSYEKL. CDR3 nucleotide sequence: TGCGCCAGCAGCCAAGAAAGGACCCCCAGCACAGATACGCAGTATTTT. It translates to CASSQERTPSTDTQYF.

This clonotype was seen more than once but under ten times. The genes are TRBV7-6 and TRBJ2-5; D may be TRBD1 (5 bases). CDR1 and CDR2 (germline): SGHVS, FNYEAQ. V lost 0 bases and J 3 bases, leaving 8 bases between the germline ends. The CDR3 totals 14 residues. The CDR3 spells CASSLASREETQYF. The DNA for the CDR3 is TGTGCCAGCAGCTTAGCGTCCAGGGAAGAGACCCAGTACTTC.

The chain uses TRBV5-6 and TRBJ1-2, with D unresolved. The V end lost 4 bases, the J end lost 8 bases, and 9 bases lay between the germline ends. CDR3 length: 11 residues. Germline V gene data show CDR1 as SGHDT and CDR2 as YYEEEE. The CDR3 region is CASSRRRGYTF. In DNA, the CDR3 is TGTGCCAGCAGCCGGAGACGAGGCTACACCTTC.

J is TRBJ2-7 and V is TRBV7-2; D call uncertain. Germline CDR1 and CDR2: SGHTA and FQGNSA. Deletions cut 1 base from V and 2 bases from J, with 9 bases between. This CDR3 contains 14 residues. This CDR3 is CASSLGFRTYEQYF. CDR3 DNA sequence: TGTGCCAGCAGCTTAGGGTTCCGAACCTACGAGCAGTACTTC. The variable domain in full, completed from reference TRBV7-2 and TRBJ2-7, reads GAGVSQSPSNKVTEKGKDVELRCDPISGHTALYWYRQSLGQGLEFLIYFQGNSAPDKSGLPSDRFSAERTGGSVSTLTIQRTQQEDSAVYLCASSLGFRTYEQYFGPGTRLTVT.

This chain uses TRBV28 with TRBJ2-1; D gene unclear. Looked up from germline, CDR1 is MDHEN and CDR2 is SYDVKM. CDR3 size: 16 residues. The V end was cut by 7 bases, the J end by 0 bases, with 16 bases between. The DNA for the CDR3 is TGTGCCAGCACCGGAGTCCGGGTTGGCTCCTACAATGAGCAGTTCTTC. As protein: CASTGVRVGSYNEQFF.

The chain combines TRBV20-1 with TRBJ2-5; TRBD1 or TRBD2 may be the D gene (5 bases each). Trimming pared 3 bases from V and 2 bases from J, leaving 10 bases between. The CDR3 has 13 amino acids. The germline gives CDR1 DFQATT, CDR2 SNEGSKA (reference sequence). CDR3: CSARGELQETQYF. The CDR3 DNA follows: TGCAGTGCTAGGGGGGAATTACAAGAGACCCAGTACTTC.

The genes are TRBV6-1 and TRBJ1-5, with D maybe TRBD1 (6 bases). The CDR3 length is 16 residues. The germline V gene has CDR1 MNHNS and CDR2 SASEGT. V was clipped by 6 bases and J by 4 bases, with 19 bases between them. CDR3 loop: CASRTEQGFQNQPQHF. CDR3 DNA: TGTGCCAGCAGAACAGAACAGGGATTTCAAAATCAGCCCCAGCATTTT.

This clonotype showed up just a few times. CDR3 sequence reads: CATSDPGTSGNEQFF. The CDR3 region has the DNA TGTGCCACCAGTGATCCCGGGACTAGCGGCAACGAGCAGTTCTTC. J is TRBJ2-1 and V is TRBV24-1, with 11 bases fitting TRBD2. The CDR3 spans 15 residues. Germline-derived CDR1 and CDR2 are KGHDR and SFDVKD. The ends lost 3 bases at V and 10 bases at J; junction bases unmatched: 7.

The V gene is TRBV6-2 or TRBV6-3, the J gene TRBJ2-2; TRBD2 aligns across 9 bases. CDR1 is MNHEY and CDR2 is SVGEGT in the germline V gene. The CDR3 consists of 17 residues. The trim removed 6 bases at V and 1 base at J, leaving 9 bases unmatched. The CDR3 nucleotides are TGTGCCAGCAGGGTAGCGGGGGCCCCTATGAACACCGGGGAGCTGTTTTTT. Amino acids: CASRVAGAPMNTGELFF.

This chain links TRBV10-3 with TRBJ1-1; D possibly corresponds to TRBD1 (5 bases). The CDR3 is 13 amino acids. Trimming removed 3 bases at V and 11 bases at J, with 16 bases between. CDR1 and CDR2 (germline): ENHRY, SYGVKD. The CDR3 sequence: CAISETGGAPAFF. The CDR3 DNA reads as TGTGCCATCAGTGAAACGGGCGGGGCCCCCGCTTTCTTT.

V is TRBV7-2 and J is TRBJ2-2; 10 positions agree with TRBD2. CDR1 is SGHTA and CDR2 is FQGNSA in the germline V gene. After removal of 5 bases from V and 1 base from J, the junction contained 4 bases not matched to a gene. CDR3 size: 16 residues. The CDR3 spells CASSPASGGNTGELFF. For the CDR3, the DNA is TGTGCCAGCAGCCCCGCTAGCGGGGGGAACACCGGGGAGCTGTTTTTT.

The chain employs TRBV6-1 and TRBJ1-5; 7 bases line up with TRBD1. V was pared by 11 bases and J by 1 base, with 8 bases of the junction left unmatched. Germline CDR1 MNHNS, CDR2 SASEGT. The CDR3 extends over 14 amino acids. CDR3 in amino acids: CAGSVQGSNQPQHF. DNA of the CDR3: TGTGCCGGTTCAGTACAGGGGAGCAATCAGCCCCAGCATTTT.

This rearrangement joins TRBV5-1 to TRBJ2-1; 8 bases line up with TRBD1. This CDR3 has 15 amino acids. The V gene end was trimmed by 3 bases and the J gene end by 12 bases; junction bases not matched to a gene: 14. The V gene's germline CDR1 is SGHRS and CDR2 YFSETQ. The CDR3, as DNA: TGCGCCAGCAGCTACGGACAGGGCTTAGGCGGTAGGCAGTTCTTC. Encoded protein: CASSYGQGLGGRQFF.

This clonotype was observed a handful of times. This chain connects TRBV5-1 to TRBJ2-1; TRBD2 agrees at 12 bases. The V and J ends lost 0 bases and 5 bases, in that order; junction bases with no gene match: 12. From germline, CDR1 is SGHRS and CDR2 YFSETQ. This CDR3 is built from 19 residues. The CDR3 spells CASSLEASGGASGHNEQFF. CDR3 nucleotides: TGCGCCAGCAGCTTGGAAGCTAGCGGGGGGGCCTCGGGTCACAATGAGCAGTTCTTC.

This clonotype came up a few times. This chain connects TRBV20-1 to TRBJ1-5, with TRBD1 identical over 7 bases. The V gene's germline CDR1 is DFQATT and CDR2 SNEGSKA (reference sequence). With V trimmed by 2 bases and J by 1 base, 2 bases remained unmatched. This CDR3 has 14 amino acids. CDR3 amino acids: CSARQGVSNQPQHF. For the CDR3, the DNA is TGCAGTGCTAGACAGGGGGTGAGCAATCAGCCCCAGCATTTT.